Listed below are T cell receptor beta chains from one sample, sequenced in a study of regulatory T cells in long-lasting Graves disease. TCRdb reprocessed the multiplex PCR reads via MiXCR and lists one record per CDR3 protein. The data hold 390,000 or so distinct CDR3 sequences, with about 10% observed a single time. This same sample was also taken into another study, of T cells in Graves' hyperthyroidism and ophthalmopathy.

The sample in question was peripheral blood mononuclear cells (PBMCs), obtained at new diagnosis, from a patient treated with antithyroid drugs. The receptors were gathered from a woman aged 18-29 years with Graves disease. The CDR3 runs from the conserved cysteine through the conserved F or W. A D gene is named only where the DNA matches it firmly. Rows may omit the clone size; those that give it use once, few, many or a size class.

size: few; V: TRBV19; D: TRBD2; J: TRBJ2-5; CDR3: CASSMGTSGGGETQYF; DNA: TGTGCCAGTAGTATGGGGACTAGCGGGGGAGGAGAGACCCAGTACTTC
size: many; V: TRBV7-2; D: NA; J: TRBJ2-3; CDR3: CASSFSPAADTQYF; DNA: TGTGCCAGCAGCTTCTCCCCCGCGGCAGATACGCAGTATTTT
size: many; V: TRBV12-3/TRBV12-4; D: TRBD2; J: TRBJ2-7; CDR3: CASSLQRGSYEQYF; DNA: TGTGCCAGCAGTCTCCAGCGGGGATCCTACGAGCAGTACTTC
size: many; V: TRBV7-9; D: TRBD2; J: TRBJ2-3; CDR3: CASSLTGLASTDTQYF; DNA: TGTGCCAGCAGCCTTACGGGACTAGCGTCTACAGATACGCAGTATTTT
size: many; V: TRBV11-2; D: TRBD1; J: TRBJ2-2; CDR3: CASSLGTGWGWDTGELFF; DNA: TGTGCCAGCAGCTTAGGGACAGGGTGGGGATGGGACACCGGGGAGCTGTTTTTT
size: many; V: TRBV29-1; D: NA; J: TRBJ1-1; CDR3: CSVAQGRDTEAFF; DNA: TGCAGCGTTGCTCAGGGACGGGACACTGAAGCTTTCTTT
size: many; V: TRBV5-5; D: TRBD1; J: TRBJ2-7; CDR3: CASSWAQGAAYEQYF; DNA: TGTGCCAGCAGCTGGGCCCAGGGGGCAGCCTACGAGCAGTACTTC
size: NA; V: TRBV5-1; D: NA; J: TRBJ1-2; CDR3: CASSLTNERGYTF; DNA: TGCGCCAGCAGCTTGACCAACGAGCGGGGCTACACCTTC
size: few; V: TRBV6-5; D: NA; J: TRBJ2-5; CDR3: CASSYSLARGQRSLYF; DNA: TGTGCCAGCAGTTACTCCCTAGCTAGGGGCCAAAGGAGTTTGTACTTC
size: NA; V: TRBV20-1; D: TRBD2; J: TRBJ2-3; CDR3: CSARASGGFTDTQYF; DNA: TGCAGTGCTAGGGCTAGCGGGGGGTTCACAGATACGCAGTATTTT
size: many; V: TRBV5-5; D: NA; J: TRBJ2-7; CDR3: CASSLVPQGAYEQYF; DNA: TGTGCCAGCAGCTTGGTGCCCCAAGGGGCCTACGAGCAGTACTTC
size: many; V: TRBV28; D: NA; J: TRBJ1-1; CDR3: CASSGDPGVRTEAFF; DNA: TGTGCCAGCAGCGGCGATCCGGGAGTTCGCACTGAAGCTTTCTTT
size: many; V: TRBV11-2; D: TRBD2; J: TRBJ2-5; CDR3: CASSVTTSGTQWTQYF; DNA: TGTGCCAGCAGCGTTACGACTAGCGGGACACAGTGGACCCAGTACTTC
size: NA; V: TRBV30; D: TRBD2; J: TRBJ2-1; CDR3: CAWSGGLAGTSSYNEQFF; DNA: TGTGCCTGGAGTGGGGGACTAGCGGGGACTAGCTCCTACAATGAGCAGTTCTTC
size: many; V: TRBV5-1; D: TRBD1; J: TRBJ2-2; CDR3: CASSLVGQATGELFF; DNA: TGCGCCAGCAGCTTGGTGGGACAGGCCACCGGGGAGCTGTTTTTT
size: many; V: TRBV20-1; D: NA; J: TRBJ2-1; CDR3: CSAEGLINEQFF; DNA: TGCAGTGCCGAGGGACTGATTAATGAGCAGTTCTTC
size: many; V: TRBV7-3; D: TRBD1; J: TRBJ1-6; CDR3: CASSDGQVNSPLHF; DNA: TGTGCCAGCAGCGATGGACAGGTTAATTCACCCCTCCACTTT
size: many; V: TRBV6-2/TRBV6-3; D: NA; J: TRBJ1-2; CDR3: CAVHGPLRYGYTF; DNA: TGTGCCGTCCACGGCCCGCTACGTTATGGCTACACCTTC
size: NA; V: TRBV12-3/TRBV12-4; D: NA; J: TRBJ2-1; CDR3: CASSFEGLYNEQFF; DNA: TGTGCCAGCAGTTTTGAAGGACTTTACAATGAGCAGTTCTTC
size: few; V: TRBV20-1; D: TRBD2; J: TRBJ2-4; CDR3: CSARVAAGGMAKNIQYF; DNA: TGCAGTGCTAGAGTGGCCGCGGGAGGTATGGCCAAAAACATTCAGTACTTC
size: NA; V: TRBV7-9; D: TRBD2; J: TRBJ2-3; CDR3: CASSPTRREGGADTQYF; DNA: TGTGCCAGCAGCCCGACGAGGCGGGAGGGGGGGGCAGATACGCAGTATTTT
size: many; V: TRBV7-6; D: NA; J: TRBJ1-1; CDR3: CALRGQGRGTEAFF; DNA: TGTGCCCTTCGGGGGCAGGGACGCGGCACTGAAGCTTTCTTT
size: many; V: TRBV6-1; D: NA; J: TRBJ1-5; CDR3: CASSQYYSNQPQHF; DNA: TGTGCCAGCAGTCAATATTATAGCAATCAGCCCCAGCATTTT
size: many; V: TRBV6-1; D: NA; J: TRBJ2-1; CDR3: CASSRAQGSYNEQFF; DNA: TGTGCCAGCAGTCGAGCTCAGGGTTCATACAATGAGCAGTTCTTC
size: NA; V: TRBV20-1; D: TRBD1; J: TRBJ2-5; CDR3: CSARGQGSNQETQYF; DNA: TGCAGTGCCAGAGGACAGGGAAGTAACCAAGAGACCCAGTACTTC
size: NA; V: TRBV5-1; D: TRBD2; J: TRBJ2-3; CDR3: CASSLGSSGDYTDTQYF; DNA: TGCGCCAGCAGCTTGGGATCTAGCGGGGACTATACAGATACGCAGTATTTT
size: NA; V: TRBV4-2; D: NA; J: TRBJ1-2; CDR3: CASSQLTANYGYTF; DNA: TGTGCCAGCAGCCAACTTACAGCTAACTATGGCTACACCTTC
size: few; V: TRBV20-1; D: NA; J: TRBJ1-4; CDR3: CSGFAGEKLFF; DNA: TGCAGTGGCTTTGCTGGTGAAAAACTGTTTTTT
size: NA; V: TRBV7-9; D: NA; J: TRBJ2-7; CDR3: CASSLSAGPSDYEQYF; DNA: TGTGCCAGCAGCTTAAGCGCAGGTCCAAGCGACTACGAGCAGTACTTC
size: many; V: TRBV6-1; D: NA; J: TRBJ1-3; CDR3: CASSLFQQGPSGNTIYF; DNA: TGTGCCAGCAGTCTCTTTCAACAGGGACCCTCTGGAAACACCATATATTTT
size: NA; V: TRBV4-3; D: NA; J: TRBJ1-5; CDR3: CASSQDHRGSQPQHF; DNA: TGCGCCAGCAGCCAAGATCATAGGGGGAGTCAGCCCCAGCATTTT